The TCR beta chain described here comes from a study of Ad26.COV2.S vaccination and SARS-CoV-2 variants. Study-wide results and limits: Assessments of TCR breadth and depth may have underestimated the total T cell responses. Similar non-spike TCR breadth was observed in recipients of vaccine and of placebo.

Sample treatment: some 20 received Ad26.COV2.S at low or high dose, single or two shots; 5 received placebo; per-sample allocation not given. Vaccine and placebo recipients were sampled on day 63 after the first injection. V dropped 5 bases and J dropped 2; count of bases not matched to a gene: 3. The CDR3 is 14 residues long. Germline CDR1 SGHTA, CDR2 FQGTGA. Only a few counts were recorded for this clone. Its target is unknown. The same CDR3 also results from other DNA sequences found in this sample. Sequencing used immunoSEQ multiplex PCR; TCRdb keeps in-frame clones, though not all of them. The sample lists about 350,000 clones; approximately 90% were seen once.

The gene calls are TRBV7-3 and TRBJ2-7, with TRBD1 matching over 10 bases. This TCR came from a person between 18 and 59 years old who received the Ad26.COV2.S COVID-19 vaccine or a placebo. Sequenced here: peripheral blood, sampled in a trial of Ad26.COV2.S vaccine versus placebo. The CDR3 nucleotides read TGTGCCAGCAGCCCCGGGACAGGGGCCTACGAGCAGTACTTC. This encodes CASSPGTGAYEQYF.